The clone carrying this T cell receptor (beta chain) was picked up a small number of times. What it binds is not known. The source of the sample is a study of blood T cells in healthy people across ages. Background on the study: About one barcoded beta molecule per two T cells was the capture yield of template switching.

The V end was cut by 0 bases, the J end by 7 bases, with 18 bases between. Germline CDR1 is LGHDT and CDR2 is YNNKEL (reference sequence). There are 17 residues in the CDR3. Study-wide results and limits: Possibly, changes in expanded clonotypes were confounded because donor CMV status was unknown.

Primed by a sample-barcoded 5' primer and a J-beta primer mix, a second PCR proceeded for about 7 to 12 cycles. MiXCR, run by TCRdb on the 5' RACE reads, gives a single entry per CDR3 protein. The data show 650,000 to 700,000 distinct CDR3 sequences, roughly half seen once. The origin of this receptor is a woman over 75 in good health. The sample comprised blood. The rearrangement links TRBV3-1 to TRBJ2-2, with D maybe TRBD2 (6 bases). The CDR3 is CASSQDRLEGYGGELFF. CDR3 sequence (DNA): TGTGCCAGCAGCCAAGATCGCCTGGAGGGGTATGGCGGGGAGCTGTTTTTT.